The 27 T cell receptor beta chains given below trace back to one sample, sequenced in a study of cytomegalovirus exposure and HLA in healthy donors. TCRdb's table, derived via immunoSEQ multiplex PCR, lists solely in-frame clones and lacks some. The sample lists approximately 82,000 clones, roughly 96% seen once, with around 0.69% in the top ten. Specimen: PBMCs. Source of these receptors: a woman under 30 in good health and CMV-seronegative.

The rearrangement joins TRBV10-3 to TRBJ2-1, with no clear D. The CDR3 has 12 residues. V shed 4 bases and J shed 5 bases, with 6 bases lying between them. The V gene's germline CDR1 is ENHRY and CDR2 SYGVKD. The CDR3 here is CAISGLDNEQFF. CDR3 nucleotide sequence: TGTGCCATCAGTGGACTTGACAATGAGCAGTTCTTC.

This chain links TRBV4-3 with TRBJ2-7; the match to TRBD2 covers 10 bases. CDR3 length: 16 amino acids. Trimming took 1 base from V and 1 from J; bases not matched to a gene: 4. Germline V gene lookup returns CDR1 LGHNA and CDR2 YSLEER. This chain's CDR3 is CASSQVSGRGSYEQYF. The CDR3 region has the DNA TGCGCCAGCAGCCAAGTCAGCGGGAGGGGGTCCTACGAGCAGTACTTC.

J is TRBJ1-3 and V is TRBV7-8; possibly TRBD1 for D (5 bases). The V end lost 7 bases, the J end lost 2 bases, and 12 bases lay between the germline ends. This CDR3 has 14 residues. Germline assignment: CDR1 SGHVS and CDR2 FQNEAQ. CDR3 bases: TGTGCCAGCATCCCTGGGGGGACTGGAAACACCATATATTTT. Translation gives CASIPGGTGNTIYF.

This clone has a handful of counts. In DNA form, the CDR3 reads TGCGCCAGCAGCCAAGTTAAGGAGGATGAAAAACTGTTTTTT. Translation: CASSQVKEDEKLFF. The chain carries TRBV4-3 and TRBJ1-4; D is uncertain. This CDR3 has 14 residues. V gave up 1 base and J gave up 6 bases, with 9 bases separating them. CDR1 LGHNA and CDR2 YSLEER come from the germline V gene.

In its sample, this clone was seen once. The chain joins TRBV7-2 to TRBJ2-3; tentatively, D is TRBD2 (6 bases). Deletions cut 5 bases from V and 13 bases from J, with 16 bases between. This CDR3 has 12 amino acids. Germline values: CDR1 SGHTA, CDR2 FQGNSA. CDR3 in amino acids: CASSLRAGHEYF. The CDR3 region has the DNA TGTGCCAGCAGCCTGAGGGCGGGGCACGAGTATTTT.

The J gene is TRBJ1-2, the V gene TRBV5-1; perhaps TRBD1 as D (6 bases). Trimming shortened V by 6 bases and J by 2 bases, and 8 bases separated the two germline ends. This CDR3 has 12 residues. CDR1 is SGHRS and CDR2 is YFSETQ in the germline V gene. The CDR3 loop is CASTGQNYGYTF. CDR3 bases: TGCGCCAGCACCGGACAGAACTATGGCTACACCTTC.

J is TRBJ2-7 and V is TRBV5-6; the match to TRBD1 covers 7 bases. This CDR3 has 15 amino acids. J lost 5 bases, V lost 0 bases, and 8 bases had no gene match. Germline V CDR1 and CDR2: SGHDT, YYEEEE. In DNA form, the CDR3 reads TGTGCCAGCAGCTTGGTAGGGGGACAGTTGAACGAGCAGTACTTC. Protein: CASSLVGGQLNEQYF.

In its sample, this clone was seen a few times. This rearrangement joins TRBV30 to TRBJ1-1; D is ambiguous. The CDR3 covers 12 residues. Per the germline V gene, CDR1 is GTSNPN and CDR2 is SVGIG (reference sequence). Trimming left V 0 bases short and J 4 bases short, with 6 bases between. CDR3 in amino acids: CAWSVRVTEAFF. Written as DNA, the CDR3 is TGTGCCTGGAGTGTACGAGTCACTGAAGCTTTCTTT.

The V and J genes are TRBV5-4 and TRBJ2-5; 8 nucleotides line up with TRBD1. This CDR3 comprises 15 residues. Germline V gene sequence: CDR1 SGHNT, CDR2 YYREEE (reference sequence). The junction had 5 bases not matched to a gene; V was cut back by 3 bases and J by 1 base. CDR3 in DNA: TGTGCCAGCAGCTCAGGACAGGGCGGCCAAGAGACCCAGTACTTC. Its protein is CASSSGQGGQETQYF.

Only one count was recorded for this clone. This chain uses TRBV5-1 with TRBJ2-2; D ambiguous. Looked up from germline, CDR1 is SGHRS and CDR2 is YFSETQ. The CDR3 has 15 residues. V lost 2 bases and J lost 4, with 12 bases in between. Written as DNA, the CDR3 is TGCGCCAGCAGCTTACCCCTCGGCGGCACCGGGGAGCTGTTTTTT. Its protein is CASSLPLGGTGELFF. Full variable domain (missing parts from reference TRBV5-1 and TRBJ2-2): KAGVTQTPRYLIKTRGQQVTLSCSPISGHRSVSWYQQTPGQGLQFLFEYFSETQRNKGNFPGRFSGRQFSNSRSEMNVSTLELGDSALYLCASSLPLGGTGELFFGEGSRLTVL.

V usage is TRBV5-1 and J usage is TRBJ1-5; D is unresolved. Deletions cut 0 bases from V and 4 bases from J, with 11 bases between. The CDR3 is 15 amino acids. Germline CDR1 reads SGHRS; CDR2 reads YFSETQ. DNA of the CDR3: TGCGCCAGCAGCTTGGGGACCTCGGGGAATCAGCCCCAGCATTTT. This codes for CASSLGTSGNQPQHF.

The chain employs TRBV6-6 and TRBJ2-7; D call uncertain. This CDR3 contains 13 residues. CDR1 and CDR2 from the germline V gene are MNHNY and SVGAGI (reference sequence). Trimming removed 1 base at V and 5 bases at J, with 9 bases between. In nucleotides, the CDR3 is TGTGCCAGCAGTTACTTTGGCCAGGACGAGCAGTACTTC. Translation: CASSYFGQDEQYF.

This chain connects TRBV5-1 to TRBJ2-7, with D possibly matching TRBD1 (6 bases). V was trimmed by 3 bases and J by 2 bases, leaving 12 bases between them. Germline lookup yields CDR1 SGHRS and CDR2 YFSETQ. CDR3 length: 14 residues. CDR3 region: CASSSLGGTYEQYF. In DNA, the CDR3 is TGCGCCAGCAGCTCACTTGGGGGCACCTACGAGCAGTACTTC.

The J gene is TRBJ1-1, the V gene TRBV10-3; D is perhaps TRBD1 (6 bases). Germline V gives CDR1 ENHRY, CDR2 SYGVKD. The CDR3 is 15 residues long. The V end was cut by 4 bases, the J end by 1 base, with 13 bases between. CDR3 sequence reads: CAISAAGTSNTEAFF. CDR3 in DNA: TGTGCCATCAGTGCGGCCGGGACATCGAACACTGAAGCTTTCTTT.

This sequence joins TRBV5-1 and TRBJ2-1; TRBD1 matches 9 bases. The CDR3 sequence is 15 residues long. The junction had 6 bases not matched to a gene; V was cut back by 4 bases and J by 4 bases. Germline loops: CDR1 SGHRS, CDR2 YFSETQ. In nucleotides, the CDR3 is TGCGCCAGCAGCGTTACCGGGACAGGGTACAATGAGCAGTTCTTC. This sequence encodes CASSVTGTGYNEQFF.

The gene calls are TRBV19 and TRBJ2-2; TRBD2 matches at 10 bases. Trimming cost V 1 base and J 5 bases; bases outside gene matches: 4. Germline V lookup: CDR1 LNHDA, CDR2 SQIVND (reference sequence). CDR3 size: 16 residues. CDR3 coding DNA: TGTGCCAGTAGTATAGGTGGTAGCGGGAGGACCGGGGAGCTGTTTTTT. Encoded protein: CASSIGGSGRTGELFF.

The V call is TRBV7-2, the J call TRBJ2-5; 10 bases are shared with TRBD2. J gave up 4 bases and V 0 bases, and 2 bases lay outside the gene matches. CDR3 length: 15 amino acids. Per the germline V gene, CDR1 is SGHTA and CDR2 is FQGNSA. CDR3 loop: CASSLALAGVETQYF. DNA of the CDR3: TGTGCCAGCAGCTTAGCGCTAGCGGGAGTAGAGACCCAGTACTTC. The entire variable domain, with the rest obtained from reference TRBV7-2 and TRBJ2-5, is as follows: GAGVSQSPSNKVTEKGKDVELRCDPISGHTALYWYRQSLGQGLEFLIYFQGNSAPDKSGLPSDRFSAERTGGSVSTLTIQRTQQEDSAVYLCASSLALAGVETQYFGPGTRLLVL.

The gene calls are TRBV5-1 and TRBJ2-5, with TRBD2 matching over 13 bases. J was trimmed by 3 bases and V by 0 bases; bases with no gene match: 2. The CDR3 runs 16 residues. CDR1 and CDR2 (germline): SGHRS, YFSETQ. The CDR3 loop reads CASSLGGTSGKETQYF. The DNA for the CDR3 is TGCGCCAGCAGCTTGGGCGGGACTAGCGGGAAAGAGACCCAGTACTTC.

The CDR3 sequence is CASRHTRGDPGVYGYTF. The DNA for the CDR3 is TGCGCCAGCAGACATACACGGGGGGACCCAGGGGTCTATGGCTACACCTTC. The V call is TRBV4-3, the J call TRBJ1-2; TRBD1 might be the D (6 bases). Trimming cost V 6 bases and J 4 bases, with 24 bases left between them. Looked up from germline, CDR1 is LGHNA and CDR2 is YSLEER. This CDR3 region has 17 residues.

DNA of the CDR3: TGTGCCAGCAGCTCGGGACAGGGGGGGTACAATGAGCAGTTCTTC. This gives the protein CASSSGQGGYNEQFF. The V gene is TRBV7-2, the J gene TRBJ2-1; 11 bases line up with TRBD1. The CDR3 spans 15 residues. In germline, CDR1 is SGHTA, CDR2 FQGNSA. With V trimmed by 4 bases and J by 4 bases, 3 bases remained unmatched.

The V call is TRBV5-5, the J call TRBJ2-7; 8 bases are a match to TRBD2. The CDR3 contains 16 residues. The V segment lost 4 bases and the J segment 3 bases; nucleotides outside the gene matches: 12. Germline assignment: CDR1 SGHKS and CDR2 YYEKEE (reference sequence). Written as DNA, the CDR3 is TGTGCCAGCAGCGACTCATTTAGCGGGGCCCTCTACGAGCAGTACTTC. It yields the protein CASSDSFSGALYEQYF. The full variable domain, its missing parts supplied by reference TRBV5-5 and TRBJ2-7, is DAGVTQSPTHLIKTRGQQVTLRCSPISGHKSVSWYQQVLGQGPQFIFQYYEKEERGRGNFPDRFSARQFPNYSSELNVNALLLGDSALYLCASSDSFSGALYEQYFGPGTRLTVT.

The gene calls are TRBV25-1 and TRBJ2-3, with TRBD2 matching over 11 bases. CDR3 size: 16 residues. J gave up 4 bases and V 5 bases, and 8 bases lay outside the gene matches. Germline V gives CDR1 MGHDK, CDR2 SYGVNS. CDR3 sequence: CASSYSGGARADTQYF. The CDR3 DNA reads as TGTGCCAGCAGTTATAGCGGGGGGGCCCGTGCAGATACGCAGTATTTT.

The chain uses TRBV27 and TRBJ2-7; no reliable D call. V lost 3 bases and J lost 0, with 12 bases in between. Germline V gene data show CDR1 as MNHEY and CDR2 as SMNVEV (reference sequence). This CDR3 comprises 15 residues. As DNA, the CDR3 is TGTGCCAGCAGTTTTAACGGTTTTTCCTCCTACGAGCAGTACTTC. Amino acid sequence: CASSFNGFSSYEQYF.

The V call is TRBV7-2, the J call TRBJ1-6, with a possible D match to TRBD1 (5 bases). V was shortened by 1 base and J by 13 bases, with 17 bases between the two germline ends. Germline CDR1 SGHTA, CDR2 FQGNSA. The CDR3 runs 15 residues. The CDR3 nucleotides are TGTGCCAGCAGCTTAGAGAACCGGGTTGGGGCGCCCCTCCACTTT. Amino acids: CASSLENRVGAPLHF.

V usage is TRBV5-1 and J usage is TRBJ1-1, with unresolved D. Germline values: CDR1 SGHRS, CDR2 YFSETQ. The CDR3 totals 13 residues. V dropped 0 bases and J dropped 5 bases, with 8 bases sitting between them. CDR3 coding DNA: TGCGCCAGCAGCTTGGGGGCAGAAACTGAAGCTTTCTTT. This encodes CASSLGAETEAFF.

This clone was seen just once. The chain carries TRBV28 and TRBJ2-7, with TRBD1 identical over 7 bases. After removal of 2 bases from V and 0 bases from J, the junction contained 1 base not matched to a gene. The CDR3 has 14 residues. Germline V CDR1 and CDR2: MDHEN, SYDVKM. CDR3 region: CASSLDRVSYEQYF. The CDR3 DNA reads as TGTGCCAGCAGTTTAGACAGGGTCTCCTACGAGCAGTACTTC.

The CDR3 reads CASSRGAGLGTLHF. Here the CDR3 DNA reads TGTGCCAGCAGCCGGGGGGCAGGTCTAGGCACCCTCCACTTT. J is TRBJ1-6 and V is TRBV11-2, with D possibly being TRBD1 (6 bases). This CDR3 is built from 14 residues. V was pared by 5 bases and J by 14 bases, with 19 bases between. Germline-derived CDR1 and CDR2 are SGHAT and FQNNGV.